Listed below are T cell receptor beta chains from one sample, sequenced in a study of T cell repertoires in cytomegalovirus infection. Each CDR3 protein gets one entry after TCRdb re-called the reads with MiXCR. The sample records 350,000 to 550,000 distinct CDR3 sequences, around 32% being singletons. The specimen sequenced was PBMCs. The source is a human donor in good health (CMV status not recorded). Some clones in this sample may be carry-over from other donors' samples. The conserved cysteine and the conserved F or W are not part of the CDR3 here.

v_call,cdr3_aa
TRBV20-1,SAATSGGAEEQF
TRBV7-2,ASSSYYDRAIYEQY
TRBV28,ASSLVGHGQQETQY
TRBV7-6,VCGGTTTSSYNSPLH
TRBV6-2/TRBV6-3,ASRGTTGNQPQN
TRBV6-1,ASNDRVFPEAF
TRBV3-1,ASSQEKRTGAYTGELF
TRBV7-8,ASSLLSGAGEAF
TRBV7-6,ASSFGGGHLETQY
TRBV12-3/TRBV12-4,ASSLGGRVILDTQY
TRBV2,ASSADSASDEQF
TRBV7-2,ASSQLTGINEQF
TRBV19,ASSFGTSIGYT
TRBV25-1,ASSPTGENTEAF
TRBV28,ATAGRVRSSYEQY
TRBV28,ASSPPGSLLAYEQY
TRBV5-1,ASSLVAGPPYNEQF
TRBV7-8,ASSPRPGDADTQY
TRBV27,ASSPLPGQGPGYT
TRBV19,ASSMLLLGAGSYNEQF
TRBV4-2,ASSQEPSGNTDTQY
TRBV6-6,ASSYVLHSEAF
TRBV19,ASSQGPRNQPQH
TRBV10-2,ASSESNRVQPQH
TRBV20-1,SAAQGISGYT
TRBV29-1,SVEDPTGSSSTDTQY
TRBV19,ASSPPDRTNTEAF
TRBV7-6,ASSLEAAGVQETQY
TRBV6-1,ASTTSASGGVREQY
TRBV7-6,ASSAKMGLGTDTQY
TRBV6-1,ASNRLAGEQETQY
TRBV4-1,ASSQVTTNEKLF